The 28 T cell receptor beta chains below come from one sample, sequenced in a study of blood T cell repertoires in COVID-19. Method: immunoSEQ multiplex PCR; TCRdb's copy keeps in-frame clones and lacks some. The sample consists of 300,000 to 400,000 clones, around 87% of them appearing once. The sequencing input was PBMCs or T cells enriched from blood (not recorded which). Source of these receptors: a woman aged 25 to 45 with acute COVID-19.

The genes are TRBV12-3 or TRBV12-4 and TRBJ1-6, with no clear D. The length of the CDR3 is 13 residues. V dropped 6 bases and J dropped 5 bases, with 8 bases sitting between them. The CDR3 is CASSPKDNSPLHF. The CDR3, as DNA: TGTGCCAGCAGCCCTAAAGATAATTCACCCCTCCACTTT.

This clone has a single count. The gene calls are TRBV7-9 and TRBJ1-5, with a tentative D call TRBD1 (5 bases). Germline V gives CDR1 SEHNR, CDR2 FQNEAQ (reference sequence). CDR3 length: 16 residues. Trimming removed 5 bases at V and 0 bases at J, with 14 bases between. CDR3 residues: CASSGQRGSSNQPQHF. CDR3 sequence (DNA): TGTGCCAGCAGCGGGCAACGGGGGTCTAGCAATCAGCCCCAGCATTTT.

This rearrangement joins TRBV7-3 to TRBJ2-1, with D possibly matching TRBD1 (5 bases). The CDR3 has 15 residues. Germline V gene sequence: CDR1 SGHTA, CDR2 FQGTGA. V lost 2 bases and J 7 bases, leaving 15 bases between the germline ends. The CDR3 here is CASSLVPGLGNEQFF. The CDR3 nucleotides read TGTGCCAGCAGCTTAGTTCCAGGGCTGGGGAATGAGCAGTTCTTC. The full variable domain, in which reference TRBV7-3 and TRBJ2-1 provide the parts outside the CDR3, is GAGVSQTPSNKVTEKGKYVELRCDPISGHTALYWYRQSLGQGPEFLIYFQGTGAADDSGLPNDRFFAVRPEGSVSTLKIQRTERGDSAVYLCASSLVPGLGNEQFFGPGTRLTVL.

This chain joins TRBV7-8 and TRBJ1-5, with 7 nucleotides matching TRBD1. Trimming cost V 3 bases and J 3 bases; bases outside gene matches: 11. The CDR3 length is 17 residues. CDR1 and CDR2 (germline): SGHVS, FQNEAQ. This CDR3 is CASSFGNGQADNQPQHF. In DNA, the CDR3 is TGTGCCAGCAGCTTCGGGAACGGACAGGCAGACAATCAGCCCCAGCATTTT.

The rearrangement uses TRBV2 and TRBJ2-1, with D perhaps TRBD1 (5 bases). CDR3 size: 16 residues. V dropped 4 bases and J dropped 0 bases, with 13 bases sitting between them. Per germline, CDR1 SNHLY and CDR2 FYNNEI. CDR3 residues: CASSGGADSSYNEQFF. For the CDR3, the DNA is TGTGCCAGCAGTGGTGGGGCGGATAGCTCCTACAATGAGCAGTTCTTC.

Written as DNA, the CDR3 is TGTGCCAGCAGCCTCGGGACAGGGCCCTCCTACGAGCAGTACTTC. Protein product: CASSLGTGPSYEQYF. The rearrangement links TRBV7-3 to TRBJ2-7; TRBD1 agrees at 9 bases. Germline trimming cut 5 bases from V and 0 bases from J; bases unmatched to any gene: 5. The germline V gene has CDR1 SGHTA and CDR2 FQGTGA. There are 15 residues in the CDR3.

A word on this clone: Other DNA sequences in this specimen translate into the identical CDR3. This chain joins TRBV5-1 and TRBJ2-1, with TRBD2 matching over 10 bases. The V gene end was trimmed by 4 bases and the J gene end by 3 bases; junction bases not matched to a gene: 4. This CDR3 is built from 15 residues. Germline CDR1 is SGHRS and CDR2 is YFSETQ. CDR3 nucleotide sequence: TGCGCCAGCAGCCCATGGACTAGCGGCTACAATGAGCAGTTCTTC. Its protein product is CASSPWTSGYNEQFF.

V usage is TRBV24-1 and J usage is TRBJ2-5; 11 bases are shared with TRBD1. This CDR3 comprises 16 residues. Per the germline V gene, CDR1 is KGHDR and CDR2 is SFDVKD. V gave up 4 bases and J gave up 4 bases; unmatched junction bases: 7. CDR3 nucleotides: TGTGCCACCAGTGACGTCCGGGACAGGGGGAGAGAGACCCAGTACTTC. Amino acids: CATSDVRDRGRETQYF.

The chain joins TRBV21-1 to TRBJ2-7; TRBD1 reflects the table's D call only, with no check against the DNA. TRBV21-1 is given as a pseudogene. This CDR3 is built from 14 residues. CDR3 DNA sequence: TGTGCCAGCAGCACCGGACAGGGGATGAGCGAGCAGTACTTC. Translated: CASSTGQGMSEQYF.

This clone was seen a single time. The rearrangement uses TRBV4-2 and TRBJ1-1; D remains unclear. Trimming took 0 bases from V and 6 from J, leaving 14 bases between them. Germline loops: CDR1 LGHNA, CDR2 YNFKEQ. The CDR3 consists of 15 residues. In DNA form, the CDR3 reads TGTGCCAGCAGCCAAGAGGTACGAGGGTTACCTGAAGCTTTCTTT. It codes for CASSQEVRGLPEAFF.

Here the CDR3 reads CASSQATGSSNSPLHF. DNA of the CDR3: TGTGCCAGCAGCCAGGCGACGGGGTCTAGTAATTCACCCCTCCACTTT. The rearrangement joins TRBV7-9 to TRBJ1-6; D ambiguous. The CDR3 spans 16 residues. Trimming stripped 5 bases from V and 6 bases from J, with 17 bases between. Germline loops: CDR1 SEHNR, CDR2 FQNEAQ (reference sequence).

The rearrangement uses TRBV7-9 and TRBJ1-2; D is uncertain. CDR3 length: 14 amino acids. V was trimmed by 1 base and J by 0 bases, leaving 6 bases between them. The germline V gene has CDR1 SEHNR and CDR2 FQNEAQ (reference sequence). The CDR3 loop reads CASSLVGANYGYTF. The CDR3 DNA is TGTGCCAGCAGCTTAGTCGGAGCTAACTATGGCTACACCTTC.

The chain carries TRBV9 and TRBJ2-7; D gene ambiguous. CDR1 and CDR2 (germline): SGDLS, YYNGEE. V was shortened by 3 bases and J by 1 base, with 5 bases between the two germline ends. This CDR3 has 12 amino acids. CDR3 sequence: CASSGRSYEQYF. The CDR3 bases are TGTGCCAGCAGCGGCAGATCCTACGAGCAGTACTTC.

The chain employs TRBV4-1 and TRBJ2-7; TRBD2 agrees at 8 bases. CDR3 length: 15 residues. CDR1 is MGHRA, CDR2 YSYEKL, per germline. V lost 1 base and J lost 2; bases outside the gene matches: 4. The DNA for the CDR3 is TGCGCCAGCAGCCAAGGTTTTAGCGGGGCCTACGAGCAGTACTTC. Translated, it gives CASSQGFSGAYEQYF.

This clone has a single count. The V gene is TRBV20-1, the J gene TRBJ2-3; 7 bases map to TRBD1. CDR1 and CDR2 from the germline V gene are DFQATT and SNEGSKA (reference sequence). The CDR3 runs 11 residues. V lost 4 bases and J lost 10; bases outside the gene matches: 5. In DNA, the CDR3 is TGCAGTGCTAAAACAGGGGTAGCGCAGTATTTT. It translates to CSAKTGVAQYF.

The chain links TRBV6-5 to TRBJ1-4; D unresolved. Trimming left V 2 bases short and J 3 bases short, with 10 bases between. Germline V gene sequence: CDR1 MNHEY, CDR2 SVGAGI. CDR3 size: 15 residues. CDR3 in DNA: TGTGCCAGCAGTTACGTGGCAGGCCCTAATGAAAAACTGTTTTTT. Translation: CASSYVAGPNEKLFF.

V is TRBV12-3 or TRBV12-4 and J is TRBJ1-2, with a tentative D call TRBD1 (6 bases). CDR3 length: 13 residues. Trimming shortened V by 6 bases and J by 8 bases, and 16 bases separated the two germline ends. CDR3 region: CASRNRVFRGYTF. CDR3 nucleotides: TGTGCCAGCAGAAACAGGGTATTCAGGGGCTACACCTTC.

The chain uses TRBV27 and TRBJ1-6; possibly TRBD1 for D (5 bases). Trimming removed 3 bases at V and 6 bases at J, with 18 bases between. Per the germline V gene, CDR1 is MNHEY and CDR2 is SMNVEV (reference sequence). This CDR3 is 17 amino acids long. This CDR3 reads CASSLTVGGMGNSPLHF. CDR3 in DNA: TGTGCCAGCAGTTTGACCGTGGGGGGGATGGGTAATTCACCCCTCCACTTT.

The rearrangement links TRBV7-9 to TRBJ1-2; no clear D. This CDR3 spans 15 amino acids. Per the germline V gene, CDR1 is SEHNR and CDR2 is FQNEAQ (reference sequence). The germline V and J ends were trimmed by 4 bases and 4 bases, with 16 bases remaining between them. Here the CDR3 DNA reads TGTGCCAGCAGCTCTGGGGAGATCCTTAGCTATGGCTACACCTTC. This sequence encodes CASSSGEILSYGYTF.

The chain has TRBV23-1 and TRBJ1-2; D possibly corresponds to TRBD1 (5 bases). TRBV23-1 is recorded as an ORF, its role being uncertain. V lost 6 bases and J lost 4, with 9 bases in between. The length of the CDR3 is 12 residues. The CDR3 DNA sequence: TGCGCCAGCAGCCCAGGGTGCTATGGCTACACCTTC. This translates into CASSPGCYGYTF.

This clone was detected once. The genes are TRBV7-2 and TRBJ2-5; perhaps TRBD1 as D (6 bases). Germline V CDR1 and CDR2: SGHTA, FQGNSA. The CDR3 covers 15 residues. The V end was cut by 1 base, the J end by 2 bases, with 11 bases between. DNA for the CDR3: TGTGCCAGCAGCTTAGTGGGACACCCTCAAGAGACCCAGTACTTC. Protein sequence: CASSLVGHPQETQYF.

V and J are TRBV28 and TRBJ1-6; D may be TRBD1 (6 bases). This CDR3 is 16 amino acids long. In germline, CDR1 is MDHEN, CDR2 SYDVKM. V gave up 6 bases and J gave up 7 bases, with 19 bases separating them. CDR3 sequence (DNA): TGTGCCAGCAGACCCACGACAAGGGGGGGAAATTCACCCCTCCACTTT. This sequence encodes CASRPTTRGGNSPLHF.

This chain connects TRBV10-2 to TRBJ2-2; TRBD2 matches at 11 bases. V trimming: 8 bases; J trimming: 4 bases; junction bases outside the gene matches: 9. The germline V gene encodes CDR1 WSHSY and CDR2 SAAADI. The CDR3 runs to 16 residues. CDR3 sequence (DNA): TGCGCCAGCCTTGTGACTAGCGGGGAATTCACCGGGGAGCTGTTTTTT. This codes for CASLVTSGEFTGELFF.

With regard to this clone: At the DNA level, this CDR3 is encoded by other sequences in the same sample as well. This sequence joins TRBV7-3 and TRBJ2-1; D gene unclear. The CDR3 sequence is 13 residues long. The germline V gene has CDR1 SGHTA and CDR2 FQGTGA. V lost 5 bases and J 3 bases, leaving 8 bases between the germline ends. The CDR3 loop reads CASSRGSYNEQFF. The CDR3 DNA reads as TGTGCCAGCAGCCGCGGAAGCTACAATGAGCAGTTCTTC.

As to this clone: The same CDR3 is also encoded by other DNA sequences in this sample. CDR3 in DNA: TGCGCCAGCAGCTTATCTCCGAATCAGCCCCAGCATTTT. Translating gives CASSLSPNQPQHF. This chain uses TRBV5-1 with TRBJ1-5; D ambiguous. Germline CDR1 SGHRS, CDR2 YFSETQ. V was cut by 2 bases and J by 4 bases, with 7 bases left in between. The CDR3 sequence is 13 residues long.

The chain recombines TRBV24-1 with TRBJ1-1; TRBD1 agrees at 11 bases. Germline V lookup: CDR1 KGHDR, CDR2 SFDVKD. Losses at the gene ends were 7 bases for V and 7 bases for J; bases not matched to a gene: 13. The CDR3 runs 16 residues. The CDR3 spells CATRPAPGQGAIEAFF. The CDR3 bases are TGTGCCACCAGGCCCGCCCCTGGACAGGGGGCGATTGAAGCTTTCTTT.

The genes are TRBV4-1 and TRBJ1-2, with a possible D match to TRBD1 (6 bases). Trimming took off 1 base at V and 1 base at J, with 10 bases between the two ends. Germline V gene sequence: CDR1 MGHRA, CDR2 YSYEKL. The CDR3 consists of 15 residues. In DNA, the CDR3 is TGCGCCAGCAGCCAAGGTCCCAGGGGTAACTATGGCTACACCTTC. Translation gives CASSQGPRGNYGYTF.

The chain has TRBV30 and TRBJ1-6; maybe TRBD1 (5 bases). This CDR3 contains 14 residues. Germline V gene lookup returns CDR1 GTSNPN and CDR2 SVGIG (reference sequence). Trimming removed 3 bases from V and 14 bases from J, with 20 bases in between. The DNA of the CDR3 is TGTGCCTGGAGGAGGACATCAAAAAGTCAAACCCTCCACTTT. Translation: CAWRRTSKSQTLHF.